This T cell receptor beta chain was found in a study of response to subunit inactivated influenza vaccine. The study, taken as a whole, reports: Few new T cells, the authors suggested, are recruited by each seasonal influenza vaccination.

TCRdb processed the RT-PCR reads anew with MiXCR; each CDR3 protein has one entry. The profile covers 700,000 to 900,000 distinct CDR3 sequences, with roughly 20% appearing a single time and 10% taken by the ten largest. The junction had 10 bases not matched to a gene; V was cut back by 4 bases and J by 9 bases. The CDR3 length is 15 residues. Germline CDR1 reads DFQATT; CDR2 reads SNEGSKA (reference sequence). Worth noting for this clonotype: Its target is unknown.

The chain is built from TRBV20-1 and TRBJ2-1; 12 bases align to TRBD2. This sample comprised PBMCs from blood, obtained 4 to 6 days after vaccination. This sequence was found in a man between 50 and 59 years old who received an inactivated influenza vaccine. CDR3 amino acids: CSAISSGRALGEQFF. The DNA for the CDR3 is TGCAGTGCTATCTCTAGCGGGAGGGCCCTCGGTGAGCAGTTCTTC.